These 15 T cell receptor beta chains were all obtained from the same sample, sequenced in a study of CD8 T cells in ankylosing spondylitis. These receptors have no known antigen. TCRdb fed the 5' RACE reads into MiXCR, producing one record per CDR3 protein. Of about 400,000 distinct CDR3 sequences listed, under 25% are singletons. General study points: Seven to nine highly homologous variants made up a TCR beta motif that seemed to typify ankylosing spondylitis blood.

The sample comprised blood, either unsorted or a sorted T cell fraction (not recorded which). The receptors here all came from a male donor with ankylosing spondylitis.

The chain joins TRBV3-1 to TRBJ1-5; D unresolved. Germline CDR1 reads LGHDT; CDR2 reads YNNKEL (reference sequence). V lost 2 bases and J lost 9, with 8 bases in between. The CDR3 extends over 12 amino acids. CDR3 sequence reads: CASSQRGMPQHF. CDR3 bases: TGTGCCAGCAGCCAACGAGGGATGCCCCAGCATTTT.

The gene calls are TRBV7-3 and TRBJ2-1, with 8 bases lining up with TRBD2. Germline CDR1 SGHTA, CDR2 FQGTGA. This CDR3 comprises 16 residues. Losses at the gene ends were 4 bases for V and 1 base for J; bases not matched to a gene: 6. DNA for the CDR3: TGTGCCAGCAGCTGGGGCAGCGGGAGATCCTACAATGAGCAGTTCTTC. Translating it yields CASSWGSGRSYNEQFF. The whole variable domain, remainder taken from reference TRBV7-3 and TRBJ2-1, is GAGVSQTPSNKVTEKGKYVELRCDPISGHTALYWYRQSLGQGPEFLIYFQGTGAADDSGLPNDRFFAVRPEGSVSTLKIQRTERGDSAVYLCASSWGSGRSYNEQFFGPGTRLTVL.

This clonotype was picked up a small number of times. The chain has TRBV7-2 and TRBJ2-7, with 9 bases fitting TRBD1. The V and J ends lost 4 bases and 7 bases, in that order; junction bases with no gene match: 5. Germline V lookup: CDR1 SGHTA, CDR2 FQGNSA. This CDR3 has 13 amino acids. The CDR3 nucleotides are TGTGCCAGCAGCTCACAGGGGGCGAGGGAGCAGTACTTC. Its translation is CASSSQGAREQYF.

The gene calls are TRBV27 and TRBJ2-1; 9 nucleotides agree with TRBD1. Losses at the gene ends were 5 bases for V and 5 bases for J; bases not matched to a gene: 13. Germline CDR1 MNHEY, CDR2 SMNVEV (reference sequence). The CDR3 consists of 17 residues. As DNA, the CDR3 is TGTGCCAGCAGTCCCGGACAGGGGCTCGGGGGCCACAATGAGCAGTTCTTC. As protein: CASSPGQGLGGHNEQFF.

The chain carries TRBV24-1 and TRBJ2-5; D perhaps matches TRBD1 (5 bases). V gave up 4 bases and J gave up 5 bases, with 13 bases separating them. In germline, CDR1 is KGHDR, CDR2 SFDVKD. The CDR3 loop spans 14 amino acids. CDR3 amino acids: CATSETGHLETQYF. CDR3 sequence (DNA): TGTGCCACCAGTGAAACCGGACACCTGGAGACCCAGTACTTC.

This chain connects TRBV6-6 to TRBJ1-5; D is unresolved. This CDR3 region has 13 residues. V was pared by 2 bases and J by 2 bases, with 4 bases between. The germline V gene encodes CDR1 MNHNY and CDR2 SVGAGI (reference sequence). Written as DNA, the CDR3 is TGTGCCAGCAGTTACCCTGGCAATCAGCCCCAGCATTTT. Its protein product is CASSYPGNQPQHF.

This clonotype has ten or more counts. The chain employs TRBV14 and TRBJ2-2; 9 bases match TRBD2. The CDR3 covers 16 residues. V dropped 4 bases and J dropped 9; count of bases not matched to a gene: 12. Germline V gene lookup returns CDR1 SGHDN and CDR2 FVKESK. Written as DNA, the CDR3 is TGTGCCAGCAGCCCGCAGGCTAGCGGGATTATTCGGGAGCTGTTTTTT. Protein product: CASSPQASGIIRELFF.

The genes are TRBV20-1 and TRBJ2-7, with 12 bases lining up with TRBD1. The CDR3 consists of 13 residues. Germline loops: CDR1 DFQATT, CDR2 SNEGSKA (reference sequence). The V gene end was trimmed by 6 bases and the J gene end by 4 bases; junction bases not matched to a gene: 4. The CDR3 DNA is TGCAGTGCCCGGGGACAGGGGGCTTACGAGCAGTACTTC. Amino acids: CSARGQGAYEQYF.

The gene calls are TRBV29-1 and TRBJ2-7; TRBD2 matches 7 bases. The trim removed 5 bases at V and 3 bases at J, leaving 10 bases unmatched. Germline assignment: CDR1 SQVTM and CDR2 ANQGSEA. This CDR3 region has 14 residues. The CDR3 DNA follows: TGCAGCGTTCGGTTGGCGGGAGTTCTCTACGAGCAGTACTTC. This translates into CSVRLAGVLYEQYF.

The chain is built from TRBV7-3 and TRBJ2-1, with 12 bases fitting TRBD2. The germline V gene encodes CDR1 SGHTA and CDR2 FQGTGA. J gave up 7 bases and V 5 bases, and 6 bases lay outside the gene matches. This CDR3 has 15 amino acids. CDR3 amino acids: CASSERLAGVNEQFF. The CDR3 nucleotides are TGTGCCAGCAGCGAGCGACTAGCGGGAGTGAATGAGCAGTTCTTC.

This chain uses TRBV5-1 with TRBJ2-7; D not resolved. Germline values: CDR1 SGHRS, CDR2 YFSETQ. V lost 0 bases and J lost 6, with 13 bases in between. The CDR3 has 14 residues. The chain's CDR3 is CASSLAGESGEQYF. CDR3 in DNA: TGCGCCAGCAGCTTGGCGGGTGAGTCAGGCGAGCAGTACTTC.

The chain joins TRBV9 to TRBJ2-2, with 10 positions matching TRBD2. In germline, CDR1 is SGDLS, CDR2 YYNGEE. J was trimmed by 5 bases and V by 0 bases; bases with no gene match: 4. The CDR3 totals 16 residues. In nucleotides, the CDR3 is TGTGCCAGCAGCGTAGTAGTAGCGGGAGGAACCGGGGAGCTGTTTTTT. Encoded protein: CASSVVVAGGTGELFF.

This clonotype was recorded at least ten times. The chain combines TRBV10-3 with TRBJ2-1, with 14 bases aligning to TRBD2. Germline lookup yields CDR1 ENHRY and CDR2 SYGVKD. This CDR3 contains 14 residues. Unmatched junction bases numbered 2, after V lost 7 bases and J lost 6 bases. CDR3 protein: CAIKGTSGSNEQFF. The CDR3 DNA reads TGTGCCATCAAGGGGACTAGCGGGAGCAATGAGCAGTTCTTC.

Only a few counts were recorded for this clonotype. J is TRBJ2-3 and V is TRBV4-3; D might be TRBD1 or TRBD2, each matching 5 bases. This CDR3 is built from 15 residues. Germline V gene sequence: CDR1 LGHNA, CDR2 YSLEER. V was pared by 0 bases and J by 4 bases, with 11 bases between. The CDR3 reads CASSQDQGVPDTQYF. The CDR3 DNA follows: TGCGCCAGCAGCCAAGATCAGGGAGTCCCAGATACGCAGTATTTT.

This clonotype was counted only a few times. This rearrangement joins TRBV19 to TRBJ2-1; D call uncertain. The CDR3 is 15 amino acids. Looked up from germline, CDR1 is LNHDA and CDR2 is SQIVND (reference sequence). The V and J ends lost 2 bases and 0 bases respectively, with 8 bases between them. CDR3 DNA: TGTGCCAGTAGTATATCGTCAGTCTCCTACAATGAGCAGTTCTTC. Translation gives CASSISSVSYNEQFF.